The entry below gives a single T cell receptor (beta chain) sequence along with its context. This clonotype came up a few times. Its antigen target is currently unknown. Qualities for individual bases were not recorded, and no much larger clone is one base off. The source of the sample is a study of T-cell reconstitution after alpha-beta-depleted transplantation in children (dated by TCRdb to about 2016). For context, the study as a whole: T-cell immune reconstitution after TCRalphabeta/CD19-depleted allogeneic hematopoietic cell transplantation in children was quantitatively tracked in the study by means of TCR repertoire profiling.

V trim: 5 bases; J trim: 0 bases; unmatched bases: 7. The germline V gene sets CDR1 to MGHDK and CDR2 to SYGVNS. The CDR3 contains 15 residues, cysteine and phenylalanine counted. CDR3 DNA only is kept here, 45 bases in frame from base 1. The library came from PCR. Instrument used: Illumina HiSeq 2500. TCR library preparation used molecular barcoding, with unique molecular identifiers applied to normalize quantification of the TCRbeta repertoire. TCRdb reran the public reads through fastp at Q25 and MiXCR, keeping productive beta chains. Merged by CDR3 protein, the rows form single entries marked with the most common genes and DNA. Counted in this sample were around 380,000 distinct CDR3 sequences; approximately 11% of them appeared once. About 5% of the sample lies in the top ten.

The sequencing here drew on PBMCs from the stem cell graft donor, taken from the stem cell graft. The clonotype was recovered from a human donor who donated a stem cell graft to a child with acute myeloid leukemia. This receptor chain uses TRBV25-1 and TRBJ2-7, with TRBD2 identical over 7 junction bases. The nucleotide sequence is TGTGCCAGCAGTCGGGCTAGCGGACACTCCTACGAGCAGTACTTC. This translates into CASSRASGHSYEQYF.